The clone carrying this T cell receptor beta chain was seen only once. Its antigen is still unknown. This record belongs to a study of graft-versus-host responses after intestinal transplantation. Findings and caveats of the study: Peak GvH clone levels in circulation were associated with early post-transplant HvG declines.

Profiled with immunoSEQ multiplex PCR; TCRdb holds only in-frame clones, not every one. The sample holds 85,000 to 100,000 clones, just under 95% seen once. This CDR3 is 15 amino acids long. The V and J ends lost 2 bases and 0 bases, in that order; junction bases with no gene match: 3. Germline loops: CDR1 SNHLY, CDR2 FYNNEI. V is TRBV2 and J is TRBJ2-5; the match to TRBD2 covers 7 bases. The sequence derives from a human donor who was the organ donor for an intestinal transplant. The sample was unstimulated CD8+ T cells sorted from spleen or lymph node cells, taken before transplant. The CDR3 sequence: CASSEFAGDQETQYF. The CDR3 nucleotides are TGTGCCAGCAGTGAATTTGCGGGGGACCAAGAGACCCAGTACTTC.